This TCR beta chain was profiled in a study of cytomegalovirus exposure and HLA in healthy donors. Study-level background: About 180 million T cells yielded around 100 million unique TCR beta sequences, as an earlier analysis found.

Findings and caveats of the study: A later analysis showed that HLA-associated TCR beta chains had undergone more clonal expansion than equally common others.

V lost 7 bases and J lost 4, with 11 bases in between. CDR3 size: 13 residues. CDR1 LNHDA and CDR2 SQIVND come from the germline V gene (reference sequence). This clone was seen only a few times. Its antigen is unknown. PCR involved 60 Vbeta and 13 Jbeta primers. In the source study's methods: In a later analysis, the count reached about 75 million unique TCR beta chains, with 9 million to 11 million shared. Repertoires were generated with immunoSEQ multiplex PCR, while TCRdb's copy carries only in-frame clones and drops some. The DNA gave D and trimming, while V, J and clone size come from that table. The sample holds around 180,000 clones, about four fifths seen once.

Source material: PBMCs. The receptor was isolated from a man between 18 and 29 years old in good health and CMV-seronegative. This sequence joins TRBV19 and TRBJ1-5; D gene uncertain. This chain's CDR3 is CASMAGLNQPQHF. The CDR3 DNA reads TGTGCCAGTATGGCAGGACTGAATCAGCCCCAGCATTTT.